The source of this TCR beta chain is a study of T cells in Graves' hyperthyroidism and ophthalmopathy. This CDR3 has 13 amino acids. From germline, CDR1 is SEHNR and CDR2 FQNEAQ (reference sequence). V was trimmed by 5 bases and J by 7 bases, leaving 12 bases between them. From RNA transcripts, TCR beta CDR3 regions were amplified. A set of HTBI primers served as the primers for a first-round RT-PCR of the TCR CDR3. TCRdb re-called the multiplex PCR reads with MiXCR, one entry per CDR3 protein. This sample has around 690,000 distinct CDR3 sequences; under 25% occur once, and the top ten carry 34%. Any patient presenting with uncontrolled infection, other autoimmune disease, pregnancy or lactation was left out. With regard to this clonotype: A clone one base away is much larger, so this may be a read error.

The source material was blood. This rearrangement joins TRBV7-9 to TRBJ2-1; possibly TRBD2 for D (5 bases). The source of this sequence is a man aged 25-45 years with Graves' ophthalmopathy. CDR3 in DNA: TGTGCCAGCAGCCTCCGGACGGGGAATGAGCAGTTCTTC. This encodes CASSLRTGNEQFF.